One and the same sample provided the 5 T cell receptor beta chains below, sequenced in a study of shared clonotypes between healthy human individuals. The table came from immunoSEQ multiplex PCR; TCRdb's copy has only in-frame clones and leaves some out. The sample includes about 380,000 clones, 96% of them seen just once. Material for sequencing was memory CD8+ T cells sorted from blood. Subset specified: CD45RO+ cells pooled with CCR7-negative TemRA cells. These receptors came from a man aged 25 to 40 in good health.

This clone came up once. The chain is built from TRBV10-3 and TRBJ2-3; 11 bases fit TRBD2. The CDR3 contains 15 residues. Per germline, CDR1 ENHRY and CDR2 SYGVKD. The CDR3 sequence is CKTAVAGGSGDTQYF. CDR3 nucleotide sequence: TGTAAAACCGCCGTAGCGGGAGGGTCCGGGGATACGCAGTATTTT.

The chain has TRBV6-1 and TRBJ2-1; no reliable D call. Per the germline V gene, CDR1 is MNHNS and CDR2 is SASEGT. The CDR3 length is 11 residues. With 1 base removed from V and 8 bases from J, the gap between germline ends came to 3 bases. The CDR3 region has the DNA TGTGCCAGCAGTGAAGTGGATGAGCAGTTCTTC. Translating it yields CASSEVDEQFF.

The CDR3 nucleotides read TGTGCCAGCAGTTACAGGTACAGTGAAGCTTTCTTT. Amino acid sequence: CASSYRYSEAFF. The J gene is TRBJ1-1, the V gene TRBV6-5; D remains unclear. The V gene lost 2 bases and the J gene lost 7 bases, with 8 bases spanning the gap. This CDR3 is 12 amino acids long. The germline V gene has CDR1 MNHEY and CDR2 SVGAGI.

The gene calls are TRBV19 and TRBJ2-4; possibly TRBD1 or TRBD2 for D (5 bases each). This CDR3 has 17 residues. With 3 bases removed from V and 4 bases from J, the gap between germline ends came to 19 bases. The V gene's germline CDR1 is LNHDA and CDR2 SQIVND (reference sequence). Here the CDR3 reads CASSIGTNSAVKNIQYF. The CDR3 nucleotides read TGTGCCAGTAGTATCGGGACGAACTCAGCGGTAAAAAACATTCAGTACTTC.

V and J are TRBV18 and TRBJ2-5; TRBD2 agrees at 15 bases. This CDR3 is 16 amino acids long. J was trimmed by 4 bases and V by 3 bases; bases with no gene match: 3. Germline V gives CDR1 KGHSH, CDR2 LQKENI. The CDR3 loop reads CASSPSGLAGGETQYF. CDR3 bases: TGTGCCAGCTCACCCTCGGGACTAGCGGGAGGAGAGACCCAGTACTTC.